This T cell receptor (beta chain) was captured by sequencing in a study of OX40 agonist ivuxolimab in advanced cancers. Whole-study context: Ivuxolimab, which patients received intravenously every 2 weeks, was dosed at 0.01 to 10 mg/kg. Prior anti-PD-1, anti-PD-L1 or anti-CTLA-4 therapy did not bar entry, and more than 35% had some.

The protocol was immunoSEQ multiplex PCR, while the TCRdb copy is restricted to in-frame clones and leaves out a portion. The table has 57,000 or so clones, roughly four fifths seen once; the top ten hold less than 3.5%. Study-wide results and limits: At 0.1 to 3.0 mg/kg and by week 6, clonal expansion occurred in CD4+ and CD8+ blood T cells.

Comment on this clone: What it binds is not known.

V was pared by 4 bases and J by 7 bases, with 4 bases of the junction left unmatched. Germline CDR1 reads MDHEN; CDR2 reads SYDVKM. The CDR3 runs 14 residues. Blood was sampled at baseline, cycle 4 day 1, and cycle 7 day 1. The V call is TRBV28, the J call TRBJ2-3; 11 nucleotides line up with TRBD1. The sequence derives from an adult with an advanced solid tumor such as melanoma, head and neck, liver or kidney cancer. The sample consisted of CD4+ or CD8+ T cells sorted from blood, taken in a trial of the OX40 agonist ivuxolimab. The CDR3 bases are TGTGCCAGCAGTTCGGGACAGGGGGATAATACGCAGTATTTT. Amino acids: CASSSGQGDNTQYF.